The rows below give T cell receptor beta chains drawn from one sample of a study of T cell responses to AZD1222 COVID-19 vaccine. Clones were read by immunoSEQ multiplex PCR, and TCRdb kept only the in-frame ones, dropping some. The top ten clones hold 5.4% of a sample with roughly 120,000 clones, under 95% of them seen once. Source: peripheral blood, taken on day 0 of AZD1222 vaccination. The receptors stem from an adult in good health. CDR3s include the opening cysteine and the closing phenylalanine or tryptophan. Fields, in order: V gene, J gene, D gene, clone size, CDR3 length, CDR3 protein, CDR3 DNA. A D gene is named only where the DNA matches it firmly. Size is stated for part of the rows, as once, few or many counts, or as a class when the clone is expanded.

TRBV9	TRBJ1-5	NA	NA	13	CASSPTGNQPQHF	TGTGCCAGCAGCCCGACAGGAAATCAGCCCCAGCATTTT
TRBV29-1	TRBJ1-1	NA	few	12	CSVGDKNTEAFF	TGCAGCGTTGGGGACAAGAACACTGAAGCTTTCTTT
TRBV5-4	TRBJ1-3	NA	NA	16	CASSPGQGRSGNTIYF	TGTGCCAGCAGCCCCGGGCAGGGGAGATCTGGAAACACCATATATTTT
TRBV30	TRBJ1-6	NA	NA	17	CAWSAIHLGTWNSPLHF	TGTGCCTGGAGCGCAATCCATTTAGGGACTTGGAATTCACCCCTCCACTTT
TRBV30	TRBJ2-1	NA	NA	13	CAWSVAAYNEQFF	TGTGCCTGGAGTGTTGCGGCCTACAATGAGCAGTTCTTC
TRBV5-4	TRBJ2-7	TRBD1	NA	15	CASSHPGQGNYEQYF	TGTGCCAGCAGCCACCCGGGACAGGGTAACTACGAGCAGTACTTC
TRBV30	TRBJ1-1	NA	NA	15	CAWRGPDRLNTEAFF	TGTGCCTGGAGGGGACCAGACAGACTGAACACTGAAGCTTTCTTT
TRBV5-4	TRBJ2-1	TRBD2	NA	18	CASSSPLTQRGVYNEQFF	TGTGCCAGCAGCTCTCCACTCACCCAGCGGGGGGTCTACAATGAGCAGTTCTTC
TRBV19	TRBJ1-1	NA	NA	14	CASSIGPRQDFAFF	TGTGCCAGTAGTATAGGTCCGAGGCAGGACTTCGCTTTCTTT
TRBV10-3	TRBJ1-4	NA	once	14	CAISDGPSNEKLFF	TGTGCCATCAGTGATGGGCCATCTAATGAAAAACTGTTTTTT
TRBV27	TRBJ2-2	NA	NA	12	CASSPRPGELFF	TGTGCCAGCAGTCCACGCCCCGGGGAGCTGTTTTTT
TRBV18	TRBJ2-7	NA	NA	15	CASSPSIQSAYEQYF	TGTGCCAGCTCACCATCGATTCAGAGCGCCTACGAGCAGTACTTC
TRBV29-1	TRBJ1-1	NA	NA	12	CSVEDRGAEAFF	TGCAGCGTTGAAGACCGGGGCGCTGAAGCTTTCTTT
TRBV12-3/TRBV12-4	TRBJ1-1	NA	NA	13	CASSFELNTEAFF	TGTGCCAGCAGTTTTGAGTTGAACACTGAAGCTTTCTTT
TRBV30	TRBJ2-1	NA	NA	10	CASVSNEQFF	TGTGCCTCTGTGTCCAATGAGCAGTTCTTC
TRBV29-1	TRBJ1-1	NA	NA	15	CSAGPLGLKDTEAFF	TGCAGCGCTGGGCCCTTGGGTTTAAAGGACACTGAAGCTTTCTTT
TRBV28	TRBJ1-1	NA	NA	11	CASKTGNEAFF	TGTGCCAGCAAGACAGGTAATGAAGCTTTCTTT
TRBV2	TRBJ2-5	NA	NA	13	CASSGQSIETQYF	TGTGCCAGCAGTGGGCAGTCTATAGAGACCCAGTACTTC
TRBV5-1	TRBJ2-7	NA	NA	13	CASSPRTAYEQYF	TGCGCCAGCAGCCCTCGGACAGCCTACGAGCAGTACTTC
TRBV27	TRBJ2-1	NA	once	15	CASRWAGLSYNEQFF	TGTGCCAGCAGGTGGGCGGGACTCTCCTACAATGAGCAGTTCTTC
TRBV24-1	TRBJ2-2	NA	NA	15	CATSTSLPGTGELFF	TGTGCCACCAGCACATCCCTCCCCGGCACCGGGGAGCTGTTTTTT
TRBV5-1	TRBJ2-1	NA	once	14	CASSPLAENNEQFF	TGCGCCAGCAGCCCGCTGGCGGAGAACAATGAGCAGTTCTTC
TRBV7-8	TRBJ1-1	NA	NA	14	CASSLLRGGTEAFF	TGTGCCAGCAGCTTATTAAGGGGTGGGACTGAAGCTTTCTTT
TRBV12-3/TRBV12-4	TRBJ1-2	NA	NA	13	CASRRDSNYGYTF	TGTGCCAGCAGGCGTGACAGCAACTATGGCTACACCTTC
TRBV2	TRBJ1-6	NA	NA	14	CASSEWTENSPLHF	TGTGCCAGCAGTGAGTGGACAGAAAATTCACCCCTCCACTTT
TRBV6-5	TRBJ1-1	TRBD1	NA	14	CASNRGDVGTEAFF	TGTGCCAGCAACAGGGGGGACGTGGGAACTGAAGCTTTCTTT
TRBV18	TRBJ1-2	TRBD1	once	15	CASSPQDRVINGYTF	TGTGCCAGCTCACCACAGGACAGGGTGATTAATGGCTACACCTTC
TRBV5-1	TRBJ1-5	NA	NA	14	CASSVEGLNQPQHF	TGCGCCAGCAGCGTAGAGGGCCTCAATCAGCCCCAGCATTTT
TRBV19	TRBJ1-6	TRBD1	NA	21	CASSKKYGTGGRGSYNSPLHF	TGTGCCAGTAGCAAGAAATATGGGACAGGGGGCCGGGGCTCCTATAATTCACCCCTCCACTTT
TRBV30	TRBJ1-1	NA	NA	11	CAWRVISEAFF	TGTGCCTGGAGAGTAATTTCTGAAGCTTTCTTT
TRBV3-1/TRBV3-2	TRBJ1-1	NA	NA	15	CASSQDNGMNTEAFF	TGTGCCAGCAGCCAAGACAATGGGATGAACACTGAAGCTTTCTTT
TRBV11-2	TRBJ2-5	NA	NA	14	CASRKSVSGETQYF	TGTGCCAGCAGGAAGTCCGTCTCGGGAGAGACCCAGTACTTC
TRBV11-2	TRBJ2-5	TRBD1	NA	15	CASSLTSDRVGTQYF	TGTGCCAGCAGCTTAACCTCGGACAGGGTCGGGACCCAGTACTTC
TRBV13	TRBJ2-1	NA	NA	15	CASSLGKGSSNEQFF	TGTGCCAGCAGCTTAGGGAAGGGAAGCAGTAATGAGCAGTTCTTC
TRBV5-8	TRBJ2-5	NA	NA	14	CASSFGTAGETQYF	TGTGCCAGCAGCTTCGGGACAGCGGGGGAGACCCAGTACTTC
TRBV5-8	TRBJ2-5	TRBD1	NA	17	CASNPGQGVRRQETQYF	TGTGCCAGCAATCCGGGACAGGGGGTTCGGAGGCAAGAGACCCAGTACTTC
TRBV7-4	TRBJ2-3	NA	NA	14	CAGQDEGGADTQYF	TGTGCCGGCCAGGATGAGGGTGGCGCAGATACGCAGTATTTT
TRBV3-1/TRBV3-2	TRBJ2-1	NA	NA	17	CASSRGLGDWVRNEQFF	TGTGCCAGCAGCCGAGGGTTGGGGGACTGGGTTAGGAATGAGCAGTTCTTC
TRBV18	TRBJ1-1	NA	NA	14	CASSPTGMNTEAFF	TGTGCCAGCTCACCCACAGGGATGAACACTGAAGCTTTCTTT
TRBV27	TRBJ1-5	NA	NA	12	CASSWGKQPQHF	TGTGCCAGCAGTTGGGGGAAGCAGCCCCAGCATTTT
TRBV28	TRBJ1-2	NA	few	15	CASSETGIANYGYTF	TGTGCCAGCAGTGAGACAGGTATAGCTAACTATGGCTACACCTTC